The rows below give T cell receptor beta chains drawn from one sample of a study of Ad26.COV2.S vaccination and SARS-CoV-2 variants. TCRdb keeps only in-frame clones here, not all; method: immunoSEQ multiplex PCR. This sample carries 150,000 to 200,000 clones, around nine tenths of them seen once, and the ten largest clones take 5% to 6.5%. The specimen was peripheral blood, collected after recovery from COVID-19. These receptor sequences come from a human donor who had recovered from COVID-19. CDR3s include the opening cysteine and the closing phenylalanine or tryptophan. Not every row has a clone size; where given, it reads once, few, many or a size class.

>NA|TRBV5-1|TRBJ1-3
CASSLQGSTGNTIYF
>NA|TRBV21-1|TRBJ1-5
CASSSRQGVEGNQPQHF
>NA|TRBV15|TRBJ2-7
CATSRPIGGVYEQYF
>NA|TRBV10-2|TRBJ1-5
CATKITGGDQPQHF
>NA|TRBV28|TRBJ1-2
CASSLYARGHYGYTF
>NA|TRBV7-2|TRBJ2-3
CASSLAGIFDTQYF
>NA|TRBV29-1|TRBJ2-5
CSAVDPPQTQYF
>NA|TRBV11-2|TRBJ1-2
CASSWKPGLGAGYTF
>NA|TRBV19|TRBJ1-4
CATKRGGSGEKLFF
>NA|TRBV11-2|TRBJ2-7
CASSTVGGPGVDSYEQYF
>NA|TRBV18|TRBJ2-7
CASSPNSGSEQYF
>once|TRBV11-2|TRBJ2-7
CASSSVQGGPASGQYF
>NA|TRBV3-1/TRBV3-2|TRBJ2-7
CASSQLFSGGNEQYF
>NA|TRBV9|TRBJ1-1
CASSVQGQNTEAFF
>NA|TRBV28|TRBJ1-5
CASTRGNSNQPQHF
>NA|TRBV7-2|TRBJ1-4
CASTLLGDEKLFF
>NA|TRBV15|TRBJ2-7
CATSTRDAVEQYF